Below, 25 T cell receptor beta chains from the same sample are listed, as sequenced in a study of long-term antiretroviral therapy in people with HIV. The libraries were made with immunoSEQ v3.0 at survey level. Repertoires were generated with immunoSEQ multiplex PCR, while TCRdb's copy carries only in-frame clones and drops some. This table holds about 24,000 clones, 87% found once. Sequencing was performed on unsorted PBMCs, taken 1.8 years before starting antiretroviral therapy. The receptors shown here come from a man in his fifties with HIV.

This clone appeared a single time. V usage is TRBV4-1 and J usage is TRBJ2-1; 7 positions agree with TRBD2. Germline V gene lookup returns CDR1 MGHRA and CDR2 YSYEKL. The CDR3 is 15 amino acids. V lost 1 base and J lost 3; bases outside the gene matches: 3. The CDR3 DNA sequence: TGCGCCAGCAGCCAAGTGGCTAGCGGCTACAATGAGCAGTTCTTC. Amino acids: CASSQVASGYNEQFF.

The chain couples TRBV19 to TRBJ1-5; D is unclear. Germline assignment: CDR1 LNHDA and CDR2 SQIVND (reference sequence). The CDR3 runs to 15 residues. V lost 2 bases and J 3 bases, leaving 11 bases between the germline ends. In DNA form, the CDR3 reads TGTGCCAGTAGTATAAGGGCTCTGTTCAATCAGCCCCAGCATTTT. Translation gives CASSIRALFNQPQHF.

CDR3 DNA: TGCGCCAGCAGCCTAAGCAACAGGGAAAGCATGTATTTT. Its translation is CASSLSNRESMYF. The genes are TRBV4-3 and TRBJ2-3; tentative D call: TRBD1 (6 bases). Per germline, CDR1 LGHNA and CDR2 YSLEER. The CDR3 runs to 13 residues. V lost 4 bases and J 14 bases, leaving 19 bases between the germline ends.

V gene TRBV10-1 combines with J gene TRBJ2-3; TRBD1 matches 11 bases. The CDR3 has 15 amino acids. Germline V gene lookup returns CDR1 WNHNN and CDR2 SYGVQD (reference sequence). V was clipped by 6 bases and J by 3 bases; unmatched bases: 5. CDR3 nucleotides: TGCGCCAGCAGCGGGACAGGGGGAGGAACAGATACGCAGTATTTT. This encodes CASSGTGGGTDTQYF.

The chain recombines TRBV5-1 with TRBJ2-7; D is perhaps TRBD2 (5 bases). CDR3 size: 14 residues. Deletions cut 5 bases from V and 7 bases from J, with 19 bases between. Germline values: CDR1 SGHRS, CDR2 YFSETQ. This chain's CDR3 is CASSFTRALGEQYF. The DNA for the CDR3 is TGCGCCAGCAGTTTTACGAGGGCCCTCGGGGAGCAGTACTTC. The whole variable domain, remainder taken from reference TRBV5-1 and TRBJ2-7, is KAGVTQTPRYLIKTRGQQVTLSCSPISGHRSVSWYQQTPGQGLQFLFEYFSETQRNKGNFPGRFSGRQFSNSRSEMNVSTLELGDSALYLCASSFTRALGEQYFGPGTRLTVT.

A few counts support this clone. This rearrangement joins TRBV28 to TRBJ1-5; D is possibly TRBD1 (6 bases). The V gene lost 5 bases and the J gene lost 6 bases, with 23 bases spanning the gap. The CDR3 length is 17 residues. Germline lookup yields CDR1 MDHEN and CDR2 SYDVKM. CDR3 protein: CASSLPVSQGFRQPQHF. The CDR3 DNA sequence: TGTGCCAGCAGTCTGCCGGTATCCCAGGGGTTTCGTCAGCCCCAGCATTTT. Using reference TRBV28 and TRBJ1-5 for the parts outside the CDR3, the full variable domain is DVKVTQSSRYLVKRTGEKVFLECVQDMDHENMFWYRQDPGLGLRLIYFSYDVKMKEKGDIPEGYSVSREKKERFSLILESASTNQTSMYLCASSLPVSQGFRQPQHFGDGTRLSIL.

The genes are TRBV5-1 and TRBJ2-1, with TRBD2 as a possible D gene (5 bases). CDR1 SGHRS and CDR2 YFSETQ come from the germline V gene. This CDR3 has 18 amino acids. Trimming cost V 0 bases and J 2 bases, with 18 bases left between them. Here the CDR3 DNA reads TGCGCCAGCAGCTTGGCCAACGGGTGGGAGTCCACCTACAATGAGCAGTTCTTC. Its translation: CASSLANGWESTYNEQFF. The entire variable domain, with the rest obtained from reference TRBV5-1 and TRBJ2-1, is as follows: KAGVTQTPRYLIKTRGQQVTLSCSPISGHRSVSWYQQTPGQGLQFLFEYFSETQRNKGNFPGRFSGRQFSNSRSEMNVSTLELGDSALYLCASSLANGWESTYNEQFFGPGTRLTVL.

This chain links TRBV5-1 with TRBJ2-7; 11 bases agree with TRBD2. The CDR3 is 17 amino acids. After removal of 4 bases from V and 2 bases from J, the junction contained 11 bases not matched to a gene. Germline-derived CDR1 and CDR2 are SGHRS and YFSETQ. CDR3 DNA sequence: TGCGCCAGCAGCCCCGACTCCGGGACTAGCGGAACCTACGAGCAGTACTTC. Translating gives CASSPDSGTSGTYEQYF.

Only a few counts were recorded for this clone. This chain joins TRBV9 and TRBJ1-2, with D unclear. Trimming stripped 4 bases from V and 2 bases from J, with 9 bases between. The CDR3 sequence is 13 residues long. CDR1 is SGDLS and CDR2 is YYNGEE in the germline V gene. CDR3 in DNA: TGTGCCAGCAGCCATACCGGGAACTATGGCTACACCTTC. This translates into CASSHTGNYGYTF. The entire variable domain, with the rest obtained from reference TRBV9 and TRBJ1-2, is as follows: DSGVTQTPKHLITATGQRVTLRCSPRSGDLSVYWYQQSLDQGLQFLIQYYNGEERAKGNILERFSAQQFPDLHSELNLSSLELGDSALYFCASSHTGNYGYTFGSGTRLTVV.

V usage is TRBV2 and J usage is TRBJ1-2; unclear D gene. Germline CDR1 reads SNHLY; CDR2 reads FYNNEI. V lost 8 bases and J lost 6, with 16 bases in between. The length of the CDR3 is 13 residues. CDR3 nucleotide sequence: TGTGCCAGCGGGTGGCTGGGTTTAGATGGCTACACCTTC. Protein: CASGWLGLDGYTF. Supplemented by reference TRBV2 and TRBJ1-2, the full variable domain reads EPEVTQTPSHQVTQMGQEVILRCVPISNHLYFYWYRQILGQKVEFLVSFYNNEISEKSEIFDDQFSVERPDGSNFTLKIRSTKLEDSAMYFCASGWLGLDGYTFGSGTRLTVV.

This chain links TRBV18 with TRBJ1-1; TRBD1 might be the D (5 bases). The V gene lost 3 bases and the J gene lost 10 bases, with 12 bases spanning the gap. CDR3 size: 12 residues. Germline CDR1 KGHSH, CDR2 LQKENI. CDR3 nucleotide sequence: TGTGCCAGCTCACCTCCGATGGGGGGAGCTTTCTTT. Its translation is CASSPPMGGAFF.

The chain combines TRBV14 with TRBJ1-1; no reliable D call. V dropped 4 bases and J dropped 0 bases, with 15 bases sitting between them. The CDR3 totals 16 residues. The germline V gene has CDR1 SGHDN and CDR2 FVKESK. This CDR3 reads CASSPREGNMNTEAFF. The CDR3 DNA is TGTGCCAGCAGCCCCAGAGAAGGCAATATGAACACTGAAGCTTTCTTT.

This sequence joins TRBV9 and TRBJ1-6, with a tentative D call TRBD1 (6 bases). Trimming left V 3 bases short and J 6 bases short, with 10 bases between. The CDR3 contains 14 residues. Germline loops: CDR1 SGDLS, CDR2 YYNGEE. CDR3 nucleotides: TGTGCCAGCAGCGCAGGGACACTTAATTCACCCCTCCACTTT. Protein product: CASSAGTLNSPLHF.

This CDR3 is CASSRTSGSGELFF. The CDR3 DNA is TGCGCCAGCAGCAGGACTAGCGGGAGTGGGGAGCTGTTTTTT. This chain connects TRBV5-1 to TRBJ2-2, with 13 positions matching TRBD2. The ends lost 4 bases at V and 8 bases at J; junction bases unmatched: 2. CDR3 length: 14 residues. The germline CDR1 and CDR2 sequences are SGHRS and YFSETQ.

CDR3 protein: CASKQARVNSPLHF. The CDR3 region has the DNA TGTGCCAGCAAACAGGCGCGGGTCAATTCACCCCTCCACTTT. The rearrangement links TRBV18 to TRBJ1-6; D perhaps matches TRBD1 (5 bases). The ends were cut back, 8 bases at V and 7 bases at J, with 15 bases in the middle. The CDR3 has 14 amino acids. The germline CDR1 and CDR2 sequences are KGHSH and LQKENI.

The chain uses TRBV5-1 and TRBJ2-7; D is perhaps TRBD2 (5 bases). Germline values: CDR1 SGHRS, CDR2 YFSETQ. Trimming removed 6 bases from V and 0 bases from J, with 16 bases in between. There are 15 residues in the CDR3. The CDR3 region has the DNA TGCGCCAGCACGCCCCCCTCCGGGAACTCCTACGAGCAGTACTTC. Protein: CASTPPSGNSYEQYF.

The J gene is TRBJ2-3, the V gene TRBV6-6, with 7 bases matching TRBD1. The CDR3 loop spans 15 amino acids. Germline assignment: CDR1 MNHNY and CDR2 SVGAGI (reference sequence). J gave up 0 bases and V 0 bases, and 0 bases lay outside the gene matches. The CDR3 sequence is CASSYSQGSTDTQYF. The CDR3 region has the DNA TGTGCCAGCAGTTACTCACAGGGGAGCACAGATACGCAGTATTTT.

The rearrangement links TRBV12-2 to TRBJ2-7; no check of the table's D call, TRBD2, against the DNA was made. TRBV12-2 corresponds to a pseudogene. CDR3 size: 20 residues. The DNA for the CDR3 is TGTGCAAGTCGCTTAGCGAAGGCCAGACTAGCGGGAGGGAGCTCCTACGAGCAGTACTTC. It encodes CASRLAKARLAGGSSYEQYF.

This clone is a singleton in its sample. V usage is TRBV7-2 and J usage is TRBJ2-5; 7 bases line up with TRBD1. The J segment lost 4 bases and the V segment lost 5 bases, leaving 13 bases of the junction unmatched. There are 16 residues in the CDR3. Germline-derived CDR1 and CDR2 are SGHTA and FQGNSA. In DNA, the CDR3 is TGTGCCAGCAGCCAGGGGGTTCTAGCCCCAGGAGAGACCCAGTACTTC. It yields the protein CASSQGVLAPGETQYF. Complete variable domain (other parts from reference TRBV7-2 and TRBJ2-5): GAGVSQSPSNKVTEKGKDVELRCDPISGHTALYWYRQSLGQGLEFLIYFQGNSAPDKSGLPSDRFSAERTGGSVSTLTIQRTQQEDSAVYLCASSQGVLAPGETQYFGPGTRLLVL.

The chain uses TRBV9 and TRBJ2-1, with 12 nucleotides matching TRBD2. This CDR3 has 16 amino acids. J was trimmed by 7 bases and V by 3 bases; bases with no gene match: 8. Germline CDR1 SGDLS, CDR2 YYNGEE. CDR3: CASSASSGRGGNEQFF. CDR3 sequence (DNA): TGTGCCAGCAGCGCGTCTAGCGGGAGGGGGGGAAATGAGCAGTTCTTC. Filled out from reference TRBV9 and TRBJ2-1, the complete variable domain reads DSGVTQTPKHLITATGQRVTLRCSPRSGDLSVYWYQQSLDQGLQFLIQYYNGEERAKGNILERFSAQQFPDLHSELNLSSLELGDSALYFCASSASSGRGGNEQFFGPGTRLTVL.

The table lists this clone with a count of one. One end of the junction varies from germline; a read error may be responsible. The genes are TRBV18 and TRBJ2-5; a weak D match, TRBD2 (6 bases). The germline V gene encodes CDR1 KGHSH and CDR2 LQKENI. The CDR3 covers 16 residues. The CDR3 DNA reads as TGTGCCAGCTCACCACTGGCGGGAACCCTACAAGAGGCCCAGTACTTC. As protein: CASSPLAGTLQEAQYF.

The chain joins TRBV4-2 to TRBJ2-3; the D gene is possibly TRBD2 (6 bases). This CDR3 is built from 13 residues. Germline assignment: CDR1 LGHNA and CDR2 YNFKEQ. Trimming left V 4 bases short and J 5 bases short, with 10 bases between. As DNA, the CDR3 is TGTGCCAGCAGCCGGGGGGTCGGAGATACGCAGTATTTT. Protein sequence: CASSRGVGDTQYF.

The V call is TRBV4-3, the J call TRBJ2-5, with D perhaps TRBD1 (8 bases). CDR1 and CDR2 (germline): LGHNA, YSLEER. CDR3 length equals 14 residues. The CDR3 DNA reads TGCGTGGGCAGTAGACAGGGGAGGGGTGAGACCCAGTACTTC. Translation: CVGSRQGRGETQYF.

The chain is built from TRBV5-1 and TRBJ1-1; D unclear. V was clipped by 2 bases and J by 0 bases, with 17 bases between them. Germline loops: CDR1 SGHRS, CDR2 YFSETQ. This CDR3 spans 17 amino acids. CDR3 in amino acids: CASSLSYSPSMNTEAFF. The CDR3 DNA reads TGCGCCAGCAGCTTATCATACAGTCCAAGCATGAACACTGAAGCTTTCTTT.

J is TRBJ1-1 and V is TRBV5-4, with D possibly matching TRBD1 (5 bases). Looked up from germline, CDR1 is SGHNT and CDR2 is YYREEE (reference sequence). Trimming removed 3 bases at V and 3 bases at J, with 15 bases between. There are 15 residues in the CDR3. The CDR3 spells CASSSMGPGYTEAFF. In DNA, the CDR3 is TGTGCCAGCAGCTCCATGGGGCCAGGATACACTGAAGCTTTCTTT.